This TCR beta chain is from a study of cytomegalovirus exposure and HLA in healthy donors. Across the study: The use of the same platform for the 90 to 150 validation repertoires and the 550 to 850 first-cohort repertoires was reported by a later analysis.

Measured with immunoSEQ multiplex PCR; TCRdb has only the in-frame clones, and not every one. The table shows 220,000 or so clones, with 80% to 90% occurring only once. To note about this clone: Antigen: not known.

Study observations and caveats: A few CMV-associated chains were confirmed in vitro to be specific for CMV antigens. Most TCR sequences were uncommon, yet certain public TCRs appeared in many donors.

Sequences were obtained from PBMCs. The clonotype was recovered from a woman younger than 30 in good health and CMV-seropositive.

CDR3 sequence reads: CASSWTGSNYGYTF. CDR3 sequence (DNA): TGTGCCAGCAGCTGGACAGGGTCCAACTATGGCTACACCTTC. The V call is TRBV9, the J call TRBJ1-2; 8 bases match TRBD1. Per the germline V gene, CDR1 is SGDLS and CDR2 is YYNGEE. The CDR3 sequence is 14 residues long. With 4 bases clipped from V and 2 bases from J, the junction kept 4 bases outside the gene matches.